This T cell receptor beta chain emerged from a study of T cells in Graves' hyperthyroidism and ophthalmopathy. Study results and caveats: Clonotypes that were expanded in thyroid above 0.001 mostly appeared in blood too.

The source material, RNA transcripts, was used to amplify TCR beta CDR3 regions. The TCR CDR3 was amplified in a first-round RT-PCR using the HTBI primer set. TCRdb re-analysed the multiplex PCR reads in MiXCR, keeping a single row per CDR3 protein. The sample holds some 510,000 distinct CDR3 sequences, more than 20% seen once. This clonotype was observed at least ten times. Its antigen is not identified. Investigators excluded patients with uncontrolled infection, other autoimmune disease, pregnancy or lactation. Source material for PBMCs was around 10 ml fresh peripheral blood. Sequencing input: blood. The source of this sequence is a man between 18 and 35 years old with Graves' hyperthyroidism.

The CDR3 nucleotides are TGTGCCAGCAGCTTGGTTCGCCACCCTGAAGCTTTCTTT. Translating gives CASSLVRHPEAFF. This chain links TRBV7-9 with TRBJ1-1; D uncertain. V was clipped by 3 bases and J by 6 bases, with 11 bases between them. This CDR3 contains 13 residues. The germline V gene has CDR1 SEHNR and CDR2 FQNEAQ (reference sequence).